The present TCR beta chain was sequenced within a study of T-cell reconstitution after alpha-beta-depleted transplantation in children. The CDR3 runs 16 residues. V lost 5 bases and J lost 0; bases outside the gene matches: 6. CDR1 is SGHTA and CDR2 is FQGNSA in the germline V gene. The authors prepared the TCRbeta library with unique molecular identifiers. One entry per CDR3 protein, called by TCRdb with MiXCR from the PCR reads. This table holds about 16,000 distinct CDR3 sequences, approximately 5.1% found once. In its sample, this clonotype ranks as medium-sized. What it recognizes is unknown. General study findings and limits: Reports say that about two months after transplant, the alpha-beta T cells came out of several hundred graft clones that had expanded. Recipient T cells and thymic progenitors that survived were the source of the high TCRbeta diversity seen at day 60 in some patients. At the one-year point after transplant, T-cell counts and TCRbeta diversity were found to come mostly from T cells that had been newly produced.

The chain recombines TRBV7-2 with TRBJ2-1; 8 bases are shared with TRBD2. The TCR was taken from a boy aged 5-17 years with acute lymphoblastic leukemia, due to receive a stem cell transplant. The source material was PBMCs, sampled before TCRalphabeta/CD19-depleted stem cell transplant. CDR3 DNA sequence: TGTGCCAGCAGCAAACTAGCGGCCAGCTCCTACAATGAGCAGTTCTTC. Protein sequence: CASSKLAASSYNEQFF.